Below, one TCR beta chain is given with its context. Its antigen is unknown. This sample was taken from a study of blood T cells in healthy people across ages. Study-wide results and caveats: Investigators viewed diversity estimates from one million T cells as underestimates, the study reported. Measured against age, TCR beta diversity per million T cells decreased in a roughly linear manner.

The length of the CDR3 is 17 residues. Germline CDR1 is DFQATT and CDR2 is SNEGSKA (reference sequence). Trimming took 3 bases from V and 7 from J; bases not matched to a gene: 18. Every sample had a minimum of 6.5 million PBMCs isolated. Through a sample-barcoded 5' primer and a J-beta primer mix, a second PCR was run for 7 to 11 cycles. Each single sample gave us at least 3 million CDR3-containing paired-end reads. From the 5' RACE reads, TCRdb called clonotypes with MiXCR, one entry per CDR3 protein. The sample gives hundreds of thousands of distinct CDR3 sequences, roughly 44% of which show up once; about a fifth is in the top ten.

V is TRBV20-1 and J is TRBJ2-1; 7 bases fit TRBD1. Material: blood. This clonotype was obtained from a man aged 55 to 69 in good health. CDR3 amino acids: CSASRETPGDRRNEQFF. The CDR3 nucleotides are TGCAGTGCTAGCCGCGAAACCCCCGGGGACAGAAGGAATGAGCAGTTCTTC.